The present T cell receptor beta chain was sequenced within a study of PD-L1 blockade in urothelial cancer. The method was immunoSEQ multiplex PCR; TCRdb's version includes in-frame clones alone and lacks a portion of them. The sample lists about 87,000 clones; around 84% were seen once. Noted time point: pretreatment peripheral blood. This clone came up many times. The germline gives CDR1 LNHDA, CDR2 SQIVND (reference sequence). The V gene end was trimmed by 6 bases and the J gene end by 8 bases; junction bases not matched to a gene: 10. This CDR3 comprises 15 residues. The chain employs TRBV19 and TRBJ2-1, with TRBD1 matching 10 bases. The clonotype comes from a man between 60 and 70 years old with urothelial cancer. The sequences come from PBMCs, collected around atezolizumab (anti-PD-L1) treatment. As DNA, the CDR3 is TGTGCCAGTAGCGCCGGGACAGGGGTCATCGATGAGCAGTTCTTC. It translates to CASSAGTGVIDEQFF.